The 5 T cell receptor beta chains presented below share a single source sample, sequenced in a study of blood T cell repertoires in COVID-19. Repertoires were generated with immunoSEQ multiplex PCR, while TCRdb's copy carries only in-frame clones and drops some. Among 380,000 or so clones, approximately 88% were seen once, and the ten largest hold more than 1%. Sample: peripheral blood. Receptor source: a man in his forties with acute or convalescent COVID-19.

V usage is TRBV6-6 and J usage is TRBJ2-3, with 13 bases fitting TRBD2. Germline CDR1 is MNHNY and CDR2 is SVGAGI (reference sequence). The CDR3 is 17 amino acids. The trim removed 5 bases at V and 2 bases at J, leaving 7 bases unmatched. CDR3 in amino acids: CASSRGGLAGVTDTQYF. The CDR3 coding sequence is TGTGCCAGCAGTCGCGGTGGACTAGCGGGGGTCACAGATACGCAGTATTTT.

This clone was detected only once. V gene TRBV9 combines with J gene TRBJ1-3, with a tentative D call TRBD1 (6 bases). The V end lost 2 bases, the J end lost 3 bases, and 39 bases lay between the germline ends. This CDR3 region has 24 residues. CDR1 and CDR2 from the germline V gene are SGDLS and YYNGEE. CDR3 sequence (DNA): TGTGCCAGCAGCGTCGGCAGTCCGGGGTTTGATCTGGCAGGGGATTACTTCTTTGGAAACACCATATATTTT. This encodes CASSVGSPGFDLAGDYFFGNTIYF.

The genes are TRBV4-2 and TRBJ2-3, with 7 bases fitting TRBD2. Germline trimming cut 1 base from V and 0 bases from J; bases unmatched to any gene: 4. Looked up from germline, CDR1 is LGHNA and CDR2 is YNFKEQ. CDR3 size: 16 residues. The CDR3 DNA follows: TGTGCCAGCAGCCAAGTCAGCGGGGCTAGCACAGATACGCAGTATTTT. Translating gives CASSQVSGASTDTQYF.

This clone was counted a single time. V usage is TRBV19 and J usage is TRBJ2-1; 7 positions agree with TRBD1. Trimming at V came to 3 bases and at J to 2 bases, leaving 10 bases not matched to a gene. Looked up from germline, CDR1 is LNHDA and CDR2 is SQIVND (reference sequence). The CDR3 totals 17 residues. DNA of the CDR3: TGTGCCAGTAGTATCGGGACAGCGGAAAACCCCTACAATGAGCAGTTCTTC. Protein sequence: CASSIGTAENPYNEQFF.

V usage is TRBV28 and J usage is TRBJ1-5; 9 bases fit TRBD1. The length of the CDR3 is 17 residues. Trimming took 3 bases from V and 0 from J; bases not matched to a gene: 6. Germline CDR1 MDHEN, CDR2 SYDVKM. This CDR3 reads CASSLVGQGYSNQPQHF. CDR3 coding DNA: TGTGCCAGCAGTTTGGTTGGACAGGGGTATAGCAATCAGCCCCAGCATTTT.